These 14 T cell receptor beta chains originate from one sample sequenced in a study of T cells after yellow fever vaccination. A single record per CDR3 protein comes from TCRdb applying MiXCR to the 5' RACE reads. Here the sample spans 500,000 to 650,000 distinct CDR3 sequences, roughly an eighth being singletons. The input for sequencing was PBMCs, taken on the day of the yellow fever booster vaccination. These receptors were taken from a man aged 30 to 39 who received the YFV17D yellow fever vaccine.

The CDR3 nucleotides read TGTGCCAGCAGTTACGGACAATCTTCCGGTACGCAGTATTTT. As protein: CASSYGQSSGTQYF. This chain links TRBV6-5 with TRBJ2-3; a possible D gene is TRBD1 (5 bases). This CDR3 region has 14 residues. The germline V gene encodes CDR1 MNHEY and CDR2 SVGAGI. V lost 2 bases and J 8 bases, leaving 14 bases between the germline ends.

This rearrangement joins TRBV20-1 to TRBJ2-5, with a tentative D call TRBD2 (5 bases). Germline CDR1 and CDR2: DFQATT and SNEGSKA (reference sequence). Between the trimmed V and J ends, which lost 2 bases and 0 bases, there was a span of 10 bases. This CDR3 spans 14 amino acids. The CDR3 DNA is TGCAGTGCTAGAAGACCGGGGTACCAAGAGACCCAGTACTTC. Encoded protein: CSARRPGYQETQYF.

J is TRBJ2-7 and V is TRBV20-1; weak D call: TRBD1 (5 bases). The germline CDR1 and CDR2 sequences are DFQATT and SNEGSKA (reference sequence). The CDR3 has 13 amino acids. V was clipped by 3 bases and J by 4 bases, with 13 bases between them. The CDR3 DNA reads as TGCAGTGCTAGCCCCTCCAGGGCGTACGAGCAGTACTTC. Its translation is CSASPSRAYEQYF.

This sequence joins TRBV6-1 and TRBJ2-1; 8 bases match TRBD2. Germline loops: CDR1 MNHNS, CDR2 SASEGT. The CDR3 loop spans 15 amino acids. Trimming took 1 base from V and 13 from J; bases not matched to a gene: 12. DNA for the CDR3: TGTGCCAGCAGTGAAGGGTCTAGCGGGTCTAATCCCCAGTTCTTC. Protein product: CASSEGSSGSNPQFF.

This clonotype was counted a few times. The chain links TRBV5-5 to TRBJ2-3; unclear D gene. The germline V gene has CDR1 SGHKS and CDR2 YYEKEE (reference sequence). The length of the CDR3 is 15 residues. V dropped 1 base and J dropped 0 bases, with 9 bases sitting between them. DNA of the CDR3: TGTGCCAGCAGCTTGACCTTCACTAGCACAGATACGCAGTATTTT. It translates to CASSLTFTSTDTQYF.

The V call is TRBV3-1, the J call TRBJ1-3, with unresolved D. Trimming stripped 1 base from V and 1 base from J, with 11 bases between. Germline values: CDR1 LGHDT, CDR2 YNNKEL (reference sequence). The CDR3 runs 16 residues. The CDR3 region is CASSQVGRLSGNTIYF. DNA for the CDR3: TGTGCCAGCAGCCAAGTAGGCCGCCTATCTGGAAACACCATATATTTT.

A single count supports this clonotype. The chain recombines TRBV5-1 with TRBJ1-1, with TRBD1 matching 9 bases. Germline V gene lookup returns CDR1 SGHRS and CDR2 YFSETQ. The V gene end was trimmed by 7 bases and the J gene end by 4 bases; junction bases not matched to a gene: 8. This CDR3 is 14 amino acids long. The CDR3 spells CASGSAQGATEAFF. The CDR3 DNA is TGCGCCAGCGGCTCTGCACAGGGGGCCACTGAAGCTTTCTTT.

The chain combines TRBV12-3 or TRBV12-4 with TRBJ2-3; 9 bases fit TRBD2. CDR3 size: 15 residues. J gave up 2 bases and V 6 bases, and 6 bases lay outside the gene matches. CDR3 in DNA: TGTGCCAGCAGACTAGCGGGTGCACACACAGATACGCAGTATTTT. Protein product: CASRLAGAHTDTQYF.

The chain carries TRBV7-9 and TRBJ2-6; 8 bases match TRBD1. V dropped 2 bases and J dropped 0; count of bases not matched to a gene: 3. From germline, CDR1 is SEHNR and CDR2 FQNEAQ (reference sequence). The CDR3 extends over 17 amino acids. CDR3 region: CASSLLGQVSGANVLTF. The DNA of the CDR3 is TGTGCCAGCAGCTTATTGGGACAGGTCTCTGGGGCCAACGTCCTGACTTTC.

This clonotype appeared a few times. The V and J genes are TRBV6-1 and TRBJ2-3; 8 bases line up with TRBD1. The CDR3 covers 15 residues. CDR1 is MNHNS and CDR2 is SASEGT in the germline V gene. V gave up 5 bases and J gave up 1 base; unmatched junction bases: 5. The CDR3 sequence is CASSQPGQGTDTQYF. DNA for the CDR3: TGTGCCAGCAGTCAGCCGGGACAGGGCACAGATACGCAGTATTTT.

The V and J genes are TRBV3-1 and TRBJ2-1; D not resolved. There are 16 residues in the CDR3. Germline V CDR1 and CDR2: LGHDT, YNNKEL (reference sequence). Between the trimmed V and J ends, which lost 4 bases and 0 bases, there was a span of 13 bases. The CDR3 DNA sequence: TGTGCCAGCAGCCCCGGACCTTCCCCCTCCTACAATGAGCAGTTCTTC. Its translation: CASSPGPSPSYNEQFF.

The V gene is TRBV4-2, the J gene TRBJ2-7, with 7 bases lining up with TRBD2. CDR3 size: 15 residues. The J segment lost 3 bases and the V segment lost 0 bases, leaving 5 bases of the junction unmatched. The germline CDR1 and CDR2 sequences are LGHNA and YNFKEQ. In nucleotides, the CDR3 is TGTGCCAGCAGCCAAGAATCCGGGGGGTTCTACGAGCAGTACTTC. It yields the protein CASSQESGGFYEQYF.

The chain recombines TRBV12-5 with TRBJ2-7; tentatively, D is TRBD1 (5 bases). Trimming left V 1 base short and J 3 bases short, with 13 bases between. There are 15 residues in the CDR3. Germline V gives CDR1 LGHNT, CDR2 FRNRAP. CDR3 in DNA: TGTGCTAGTGGTTTGGCAGAGACGGACAACTACGAGCAGTACTTC. This encodes CASGLAETDNYEQYF.

The rearrangement links TRBV9 to TRBJ2-7; D gene unclear. Germline lookup yields CDR1 SGDLS and CDR2 YYNGEE. The CDR3 runs to 13 residues. V was trimmed by 3 bases and J by 6 bases, leaving 13 bases between them. The DNA for the CDR3 is TGTGCCAGCAGCGCTCAGCCCCTCGGCGAGCAGTACTTC. Protein sequence: CASSAQPLGEQYF.